The subject of this entry is one TCR beta chain. The entry originates in a study of blood T cell repertoires in COVID-19. In the study overall: PBMCs, B-cell-depleted T cells, or T cells provided the cDNA or gDNA that made up the material.

TCRdb keeps only in-frame clones here, not all; method: immunoSEQ multiplex PCR. Among more than 45,000 clones listed, under 95% were seen once. Sequenced input: peripheral blood. The TCR originated in a man in his sixties or seventies with active COVID-19.

The DNA for the CDR3 is TGTGCCAGCAGCTCACGTCGACAGGGGGCCGCAGATACGCAGTATTTT. It translates to CASSSRRQGAADTQYF. The chain recombines TRBV7-2 with TRBJ2-3, with 10 bases aligning to TRBD1. Looked up from germline, CDR1 is SGHTA and CDR2 is FQGNSA. The J segment lost 4 bases and the V segment lost 4 bases, leaving 8 bases of the junction unmatched. The CDR3 is 16 amino acids.